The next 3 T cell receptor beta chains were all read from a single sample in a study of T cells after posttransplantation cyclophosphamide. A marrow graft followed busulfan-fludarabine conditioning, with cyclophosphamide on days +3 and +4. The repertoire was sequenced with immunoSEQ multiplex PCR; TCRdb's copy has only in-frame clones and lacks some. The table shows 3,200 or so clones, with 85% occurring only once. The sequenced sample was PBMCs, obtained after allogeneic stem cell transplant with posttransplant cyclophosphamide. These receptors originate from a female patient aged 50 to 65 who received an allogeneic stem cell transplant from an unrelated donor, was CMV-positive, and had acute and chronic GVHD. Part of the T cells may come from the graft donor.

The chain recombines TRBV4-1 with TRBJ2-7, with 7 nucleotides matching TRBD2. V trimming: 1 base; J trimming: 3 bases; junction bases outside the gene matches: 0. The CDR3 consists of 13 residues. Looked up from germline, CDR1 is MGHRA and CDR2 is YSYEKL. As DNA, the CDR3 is TGCGCCAGCAGCCAAGCTAGCGGCTACGAGCAGTACTTC. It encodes CASSQASGYEQYF.

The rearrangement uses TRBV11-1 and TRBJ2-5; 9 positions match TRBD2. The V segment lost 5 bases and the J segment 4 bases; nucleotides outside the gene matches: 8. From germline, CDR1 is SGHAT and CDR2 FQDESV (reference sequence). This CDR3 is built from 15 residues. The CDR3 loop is CASSTRLAAGETQYF. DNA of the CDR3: TGTGCCAGCAGCACCCGACTAGCGGCGGGAGAGACCCAGTACTTC. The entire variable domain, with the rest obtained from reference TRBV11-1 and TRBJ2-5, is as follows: EAEVAQSPRYKITEKSQAVAFWCDPISGHATLYWYRQILGQGPELLVQFQDESVVDDSQLPKDRFSAERLKGVDSTLKIQPAELGDSAMYLCASSTRLAAGETQYFGPGTRLLVL.

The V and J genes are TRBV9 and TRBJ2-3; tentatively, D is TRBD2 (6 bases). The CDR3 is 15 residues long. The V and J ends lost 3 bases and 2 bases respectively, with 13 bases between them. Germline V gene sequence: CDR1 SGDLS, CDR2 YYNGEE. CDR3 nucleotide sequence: TGTGCCAGCAGCGCCTCGAGCGGGTTCACAGATACGCAGTATTTT. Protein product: CASSASSGFTDTQYF.